A selection of T cell receptor beta chains follows, all from one sample in a study of siplizumab effects on memory and regulatory T cells. This table comes from immunoSEQ multiplex PCR, and its TCRdb copy is limited to in-frame clones, with some not included. This repertoire shows about 82,000 clones, 80% to 90% found once; its top ten account for less than 2%. Sample: Tregs sorted from blood. These receptors all stem from a human donor in good health. Each CDR3 is given with its conserved first and last residue. The D gene is left open where the match is weak. Clone size, where shown, is once, few, many, or a class for clones that have expanded.

d_gene | j_gene | abundance | v_gene | CDR3aa | CDR3nt
NA | TRBJ2-1 | NA | TRBV5-1 | CASSLEGRNEQFF | TGCGCCAGCAGCTTGGAGGGGCGCAATGAGCAGTTCTTC
TRBD2 | TRBJ2-3 | NA | TRBV4-2 | CASSQGPSKRGEDTQYF | TGTGCCAGCAGCCAAGGGCCCTCTAAGCGGGGGGAAGATACGCAGTATTTT
TRBD2 | TRBJ2-1 | NA | TRBV6-6 | CASSPSGGPNEQFF | TGTGCCAGCAGTCCTAGCGGGGGGCCTAATGAGCAGTTCTTC
NA | TRBJ2-3 | NA | TRBV15 | CATSRGVDTQYF | TGTGCCACCAGCAGAGGAGTGGATACGCAGTATTTT
NA | TRBJ1-2 | NA | TRBV29-1 | CSVQIRRATNYGYTF | TGCAGCGTTCAAATCAGGAGGGCAACTAACTATGGCTACACCTTC
NA | TRBJ2-7 | NA | TRBV18 | CASSPLSGGSYEQYF | TGTGCCAGCTCACCACTATCTGGGGGGTCCTACGAGCAGTACTTC
NA | TRBJ2-3 | NA | TRBV7-7 | CASRQDRDLKPTQYF | TGTGCCAGCAGACAAGACCGGGACCTAAAACCCACGCAGTATTTT
NA | TRBJ2-5 | NA | TRBV9 | CASSVEGPQAQYF | TGTGCCAGCAGCGTAGAAGGCCCGCAGGCCCAGTACTTC
NA | TRBJ1-2 | NA | TRBV19 | CASKDRPYGYTF | TGTGCCAGTAAGGATAGGCCTTATGGCTACACCTTC
NA | TRBJ1-1 | few | TRBV19 | CASSIGTPGGTEAFF | TGTGCCAGTAGTATCGGGACCCCGGGGGGCACTGAAGCTTTCTTT
NA | TRBJ2-7 | NA | TRBV13 | CASSLAYEQYF | TGTGCCAGCAGCTTAGCCTACGAGCAGTACTTC
NA | TRBJ1-2 | NA | TRBV6-5 | CATSDTTNYGYTF | TGTGCCACCTCGGACACTACTAACTATGGCTACACCTTC
TRBD1 | TRBJ1-1 | NA | TRBV7-9 | CASRRQGVGLAFF | TGTGCCAGCAGAAGACAGGGGGTCGGTTTAGCTTTCTTT
NA | TRBJ1-2 | once | TRBV7-2 | CASSLDRNDGYTF | TGTGCCAGCAGCTTAGACCGGAACGATGGCTACACCTTC
TRBD2 | TRBJ2-4 | many | TRBV7-7 | CASSAGTSGGDIQYF | TGTGCCAGCAGCGCAGGGACTAGCGGGGGTGACATTCAGTACTTC
TRBD1 | TRBJ2-7 | once | TRBV5-1 | CASTGTGGYEQYF | TGCGCCAGCACCGGGACAGGGGGCTACGAGCAGTACTTC
TRBD1 | TRBJ1-2 | NA | TRBV18 | CASSPLNGQGENGYTF | TGTGCCAGCTCACCACTAAACGGACAGGGGGAAAATGGCTACACCTTC
NA | TRBJ1-3 | NA | TRBV5-1 | CASSLDAGGGRNTIYF | TGCGCCAGCAGCTTGGATGCAGGCGGCGGGAGAAACACCATATATTTT
NA | TRBJ1-2 | NA | TRBV7-3 | CASSSDPLGYGYTF | TGTGCCAGCAGCTCGGACCCCTTGGGCTATGGCTACACCTTC
TRBD2 | TRBJ2-7 | few | TRBV9 | CASSVDPSGTYEQYF | TGTGCCAGCAGCGTAGATCCTAGCGGGACCTACGAGCAGTACTTC
NA | TRBJ2-6 | NA | TRBV7-2 | CASSLAGSGANVLTF | TGTGCCAGCAGCTTAGCGGGATCTGGGGCCAACGTCCTGACTTTC
NA | TRBJ1-2 | NA | TRBV6-1 | CATHRTDRKMGYTF | TGTGCCACTCACCGGACAGACAGGAAAATGGGCTACACCTTC
NA | TRBJ1-2 | NA | TRBV9 | CASSAEHRTTGYTF | TGTGCCAGCAGCGCCGAGCATAGGACAACCGGCTACACCTTC
NA | TRBJ1-2 | NA | TRBV4-1 | CASSQPGYGYTF | TGCGCCAGCAGCCAGCCAGGCTATGGCTACACCTTC
NA | TRBJ1-2 | once | TRBV15 | CATSRDSVRSGYTF | TGTGCCACCAGCAGAGATTCGGTGCGAAGTGGCTACACCTTC
TRBD1 | TRBJ1-2 | NA | TRBV5-4 | CASSLGDRGPSNYGYTF | TGTGCCAGCAGCTTGGGGGACAGGGGGCCATCTAACTATGGCTACACCTTC